The 8 T cell receptor beta chains below all came from one sample that was sequenced in a study of shared clonotypes between healthy human individuals. The assay was immunoSEQ multiplex PCR, and TCRdb's table has in-frame clones only and misses some. The table shows more than 550,000 clones, with 92% occurring only once. CD45RO-negative, CCR7-selected cells formed the naive CD8 fraction, which excluded terminally differentiated effector memory CD45RA+ cells. Sequencing used naive CD8+ T cells sorted from blood. The source is a man aged 25 to 45 in good health.

Turning to this clone: Being one base from a much bigger clone, this may be a read error. This CDR3 is also generated by other DNA sequences in the sample. V is TRBV6-5 and J is TRBJ2-7; 11 positions agree with TRBD1. This CDR3 has 14 amino acids. V shed 2 bases and J 4 bases; nucleotides not matched to a gene: 1. Germline assignment: CDR1 MNHEY and CDR2 SVGAGI. The chain's CDR3 is CASSYGTGGYEQYF. As DNA, the CDR3 is TGTGCCAGCAGTTACGGGACAGGGGGGTACGAGCAGTACTTC.

This rearrangement joins TRBV7-3 to TRBJ2-1; unclear D gene. Per germline, CDR1 SGHTA and CDR2 FQGTGA. The CDR3 sequence is 16 residues long. Deletions cut 5 bases from V and 3 bases from J, with 17 bases between. In nucleotides, the CDR3 is TGTGCCAGCAGCCCCAACGACCACTTCGTCTACAATGAGCAGTTCTTC. Translating gives CASSPNDHFVYNEQFF.

This clone came up a few times. The genes are TRBV4-1 and TRBJ1-2; no clear D. The CDR3 has 14 residues. Germline CDR1 MGHRA, CDR2 YSYEKL. V was shortened by 0 bases and J by 6 bases, with 11 bases between the two germline ends. For the CDR3, the DNA is TGCGCCAGCAGCCAAGACGCACCATGGGATGGCTACACCTTC. Its protein product is CASSQDAPWDGYTF.

The chain has TRBV6-6 and TRBJ2-3; D is perhaps TRBD1 or TRBD2 (5 bases each). The CDR3 covers 11 residues. Germline-derived CDR1 and CDR2 are MNHNY and SVGAGI (reference sequence). The V and J ends lost 6 bases and 4 bases respectively, with 5 bases between them. This CDR3 is CASRGADTQYF. The CDR3 DNA follows: TGTGCCAGCAGGGGGGCAGATACGCAGTATTTT.

Notes on this clone: Other DNA sequences in this specimen translate into the identical CDR3. The J gene is TRBJ2-7, the V gene TRBV28; D gene ambiguous. V shed 1 base and J shed 1 base, with 2 bases lying between them. Germline CDR1 is MDHEN and CDR2 is SYDVKM. This CDR3 region has 12 residues. CDR3 in DNA: TGTGCCAGCAGTTTATCTTCCTACGAGCAGTACTTC. This translates into CASSLSSYEQYF. Drawing the rest from reference TRBV28 and TRBJ2-7, the complete variable domain is DVKVTQSSRYLVKRTGEKVFLECVQDMDHENMFWYRQDPGLGLRLIYFSYDVKMKEKGDIPEGYSVSREKKERFSLILESASTNQTSMYLCASSLSSYEQYFGPGTRLTVT.

The genes are TRBV5-1 and TRBJ1-1; D not resolved. From germline, CDR1 is SGHRS and CDR2 YFSETQ. The CDR3 is 14 amino acids. Trimming cost V 4 bases and J 0 bases, with 10 bases left between them. CDR3 coding DNA: TGCGCCAGCAGCCCGCTTTCCCTGAACACTGAAGCTTTCTTT. Residues: CASSPLSLNTEAFF.

V usage is TRBV11-2 and J usage is TRBJ2-7; D unclear. Per the germline V gene, CDR1 is SGHAT and CDR2 is FQNNGV. V was pared by 1 base and J by 5 bases, with 12 bases between. CDR3 length: 14 amino acids. CDR3 nucleotide sequence: TGTGCCAGCAGCTTAGTTCTCGTGAGCCACGAGCAGTACTTC. It translates to CASSLVLVSHEQYF.

The J gene is TRBJ1-1, the V gene TRBV11-1; no clear D. The CDR3 covers 12 residues. The germline CDR1 and CDR2 sequences are SGHAT and FQDESV (reference sequence). V was shortened by 6 bases and J by 6 bases, with 11 bases between the two germline ends. CDR3 nucleotides: TGTGCCAGCAGGGAAGCTGGTGCTGAAGCTTTCTTT. It encodes CASREAGAEAFF.